What follows describes a single T cell receptor (beta chain). This sample stems from a study of cytomegalovirus exposure and HLA in healthy donors. The PCR was carried out with 60 Vbeta primers and 13 Jbeta primers. Data came from immunoSEQ multiplex PCR; TCRdb stores just in-frame clones and leaves some out. The sample totals about 140,000 clones; its top ten clones hold approximately 1%. Sequencing was carried out using PBMCs. The TCR was taken from a male donor in good health and CMV-seronegative.

The CDR3 reads CASSFGVVGTNYGYTF. CDR3 DNA: TGCGCCAGCAGCTTCGGGGTGGTGGGGACTAACTATGGCTACACCTTC. V is TRBV5-1 and J is TRBJ1-2; D is ambiguous. Trimming took 2 bases from V and 0 from J, leaving 14 bases between them. This CDR3 has 16 residues. Germline V gene lookup returns CDR1 SGHRS and CDR2 YFSETQ.